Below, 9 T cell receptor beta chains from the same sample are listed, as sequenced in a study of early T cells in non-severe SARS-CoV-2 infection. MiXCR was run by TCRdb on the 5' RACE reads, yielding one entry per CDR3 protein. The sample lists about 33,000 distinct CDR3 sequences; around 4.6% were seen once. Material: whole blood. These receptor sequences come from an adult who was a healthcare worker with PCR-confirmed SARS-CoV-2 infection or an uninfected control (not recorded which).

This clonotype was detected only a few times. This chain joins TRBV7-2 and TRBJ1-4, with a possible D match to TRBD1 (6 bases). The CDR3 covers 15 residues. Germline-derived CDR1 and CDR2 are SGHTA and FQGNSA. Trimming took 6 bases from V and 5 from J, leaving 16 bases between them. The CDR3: CASRPQGQGNEKLFF. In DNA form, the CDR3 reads TGTGCCAGCAGGCCCCAGGGCCAGGGGAATGAAAAACTGTTTTTT.

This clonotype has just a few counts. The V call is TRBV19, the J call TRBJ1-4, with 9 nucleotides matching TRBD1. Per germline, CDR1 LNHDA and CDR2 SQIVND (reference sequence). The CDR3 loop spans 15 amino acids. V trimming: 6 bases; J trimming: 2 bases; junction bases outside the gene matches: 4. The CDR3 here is CASSVTGGTNEKLFF. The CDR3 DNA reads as TGTGCCAGTAGCGTTACAGGGGGCACTAATGAAAAACTGTTTTTT.

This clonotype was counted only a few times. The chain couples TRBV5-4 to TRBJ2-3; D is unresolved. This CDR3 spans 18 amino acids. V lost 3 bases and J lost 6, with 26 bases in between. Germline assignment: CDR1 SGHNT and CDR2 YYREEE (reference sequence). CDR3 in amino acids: CASSYRKPERLYGDTQYF. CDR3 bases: TGTGCCAGCAGCTACCGCAAACCCGAAAGGTTGTATGGGGATACGCAGTATTTT.

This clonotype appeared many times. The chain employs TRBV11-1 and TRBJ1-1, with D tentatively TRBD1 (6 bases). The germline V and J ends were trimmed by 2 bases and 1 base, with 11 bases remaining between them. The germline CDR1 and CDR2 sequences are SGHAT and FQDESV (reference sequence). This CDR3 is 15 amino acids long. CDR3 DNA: TGTGCCAGCAGCTTATATGGGGGCCGGAACACTGAAGCTTTCTTT. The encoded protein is CASSLYGGRNTEAFF.

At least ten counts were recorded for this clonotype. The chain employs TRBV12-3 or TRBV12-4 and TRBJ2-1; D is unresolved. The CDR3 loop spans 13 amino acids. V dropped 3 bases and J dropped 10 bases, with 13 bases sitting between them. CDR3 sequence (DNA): TGTGCCAGCAGTTTCCCCCCCGCCTGGGAGCAGTTCTTC. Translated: CASSFPPAWEQFF.

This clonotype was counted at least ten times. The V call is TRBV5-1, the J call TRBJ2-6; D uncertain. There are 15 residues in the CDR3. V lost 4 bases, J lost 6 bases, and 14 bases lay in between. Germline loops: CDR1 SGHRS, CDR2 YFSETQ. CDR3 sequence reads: CASSLLSATANVLTF. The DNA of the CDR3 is TGCGCCAGCAGCCTCCTATCCGCGACGGCCAACGTCCTGACTTTC.

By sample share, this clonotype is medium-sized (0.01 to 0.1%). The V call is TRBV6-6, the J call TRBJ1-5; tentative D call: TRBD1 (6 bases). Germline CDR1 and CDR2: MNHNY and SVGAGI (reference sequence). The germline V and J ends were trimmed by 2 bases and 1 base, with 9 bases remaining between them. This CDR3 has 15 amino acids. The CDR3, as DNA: TGTGCCAGCAGTTACGGGAGGGGGAGCAATCAGCCCCAGCATTTT. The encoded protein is CASSYGRGSNQPQHF.

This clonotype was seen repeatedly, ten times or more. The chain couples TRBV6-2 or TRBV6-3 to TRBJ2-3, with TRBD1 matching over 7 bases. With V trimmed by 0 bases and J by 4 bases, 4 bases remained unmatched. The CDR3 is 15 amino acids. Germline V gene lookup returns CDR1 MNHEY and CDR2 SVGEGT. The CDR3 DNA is TGTGCCAGCAGTTACTCTCCGACAGGGCCAGATACGCAGTATTTT. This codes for CASSYSPTGPDTQYF.

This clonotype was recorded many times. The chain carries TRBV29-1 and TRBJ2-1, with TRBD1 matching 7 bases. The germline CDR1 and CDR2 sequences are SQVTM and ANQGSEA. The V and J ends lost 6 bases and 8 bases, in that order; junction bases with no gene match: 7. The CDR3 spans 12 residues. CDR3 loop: CSVATGVDEQFF. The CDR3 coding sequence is TGCAGCGTGGCCACAGGGGTTGATGAGCAGTTCTTC.